The 19 T cell receptor beta chains below come from one sample, sequenced in a study of regulatory T cells in long-lasting Graves disease. Arm-PCR of CDR3 regions with iRepertoire HTBI primers generated TCR beta libraries. TCRdb re-derived calls from the multiplex PCR reads in MiXCR, one entry per CDR3 protein. Altogether around 460,000 distinct CDR3 sequences are present, roughly 22% being singletons, with the ten largest covering roughly 13%. Time point described: persistent/refractory GD, antithyroid drugs over 5 years with positive TRAb. After RNA was extracted from PBMCs, the TCR library was made from it. The sequencing here drew on peripheral blood mononuclear cells (PBMCs), taken when the disease was refractory, from a patient treated with antithyroid drugs. The receptor set was obtained from a female donor with Graves disease.

To note about this clonotype: At one end the junction does not follow the germline gene, possibly because of a read error. The V call is TRBV20-1, the J call TRBJ1-3; unclear D gene. CDR1 and CDR2 (germline): DFQATT, SNEGSKA (reference sequence). The CDR3 runs 14 residues. CDR3 coding DNA: TGCAGTGCTAGCGACCAGAGCTCTGGAAACCCCATATATTTT. Amino acids: CSASDQSSGNPIYF.

V is TRBV2 and J is TRBJ2-1, with D possibly matching TRBD1 (5 bases). The V end was cut by 3 bases, the J end by 7 bases, with 13 bases between. CDR1 SNHLY and CDR2 FYNNEI come from the germline V gene. The CDR3 is made up of 14 amino acids. CDR3 sequence: CASSDESRANEQFF. The CDR3, as DNA: TGTGCCAGCAGTGATGAGTCCAGGGCGAATGAGCAGTTCTTC.

The gene calls are TRBV27 and TRBJ2-1; 14 bases line up with TRBD2. The CDR3 consists of 16 residues. V lost 5 bases, J lost 6 bases, and 6 bases stayed unmatched. Germline V lookup: CDR1 MNHEY, CDR2 SMNVEV (reference sequence). CDR3 nucleotides: TGTGCCAGCAGTGGGACTAGCGGGAGACTTGGCAATGAGCAGTTCTTC. This sequence encodes CASSGTSGRLGNEQFF.

This clonotype came up a few times. V usage is TRBV25-1 and J usage is TRBJ1-4, with D hard to call. V shed 4 bases and J shed 3 bases, with 9 bases lying between them. The CDR3 is made up of 14 amino acids. Germline CDR1 reads MGHDK; CDR2 reads SYGVNS. The CDR3 DNA reads TGTGCCAGCAGTGCTCGGGGTTCTAATGAAAAACTGTTTTTT. Protein product: CASSARGSNEKLFF.

This clonotype was counted a few times. This sequence joins TRBV27 and TRBJ2-7, with D perhaps assigned TRBD1 or TRBD2 (5 bases each). V dropped 2 bases and J dropped 2 bases, with 13 bases sitting between them. In germline, CDR1 is MNHEY, CDR2 SMNVEV (reference sequence). The CDR3 loop spans 15 amino acids. Written as DNA, the CDR3 is TGTGCCAGCAGTTTAGGGACGCGAGCGGCCTACGAGCAGTACTTC. Its translation: CASSLGTRAAYEQYF.

The genes are TRBV10-3 and TRBJ2-7; TRBD1 is a possible D gene (7 bases). This CDR3 spans 15 amino acids. The V and J ends lost 0 bases and 3 bases respectively, with 12 bases between them. Germline V gene sequence: CDR1 ENHRY, CDR2 SYGVKD. CDR3 sequence reads: CAISESSGGIYEQYF. The CDR3 DNA is TGTGCCATCAGTGAGTCGTCAGGGGGGATCTACGAGCAGTACTTC.

This clonotype was detected a few times. The rearrangement uses TRBV29-1 and TRBJ1-1, with D perhaps matching TRBD1 (5 bases). V lost 6 bases to trimming and J lost 3 bases, with 11 bases between them. The CDR3 runs 12 residues. The germline gives CDR1 SQVTM, CDR2 ANQGSEA. Here the CDR3 reads CSVAGTYTEAFF. The CDR3, as DNA: TGCAGCGTGGCCGGGACCTACACTGAAGCTTTCTTT.

Comment on this clonotype: A much larger clone differs by one base, so this may be a read error. This chain links TRBV12-3 or TRBV12-4 with TRBJ1-5; D ambiguous. V lost 3 bases and J 5 bases, leaving 17 bases between the germline ends. This CDR3 comprises 16 residues. The CDR3 spells CASSFQDWVSDQPQHF. The CDR3 coding sequence is TGTGCCAGCAGTTTTCAAGATTGGGTCAGCGATCAGCCCCAGCATTTT.

V usage is TRBV27 and J usage is TRBJ1-4; 9 bases line up with TRBD1. The CDR3 is 16 residues long. Germline lookup yields CDR1 MNHEY and CDR2 SMNVEV (reference sequence). The ends lost 5 bases at V and 7 bases at J; junction bases unmatched: 11. CDR3 amino acids: CASSPRTGVFFEKLFF. DNA of the CDR3: TGTGCCAGCAGTCCGAGGACAGGGGTTTTCTTTGAAAAACTGTTTTTT.

This clonotype was counted many times. The genes are TRBV7-2 and TRBJ2-4, with D perhaps matching TRBD2 (5 bases). This CDR3 comprises 16 residues. V lost 3 bases and J lost 3, with 15 bases in between. Germline V gene data show CDR1 as SGHTA and CDR2 as FQGNSA. CDR3 loop: CASSFTGWEGKNIQYF. The DNA for the CDR3 is TGTGCCAGCAGCTTTACGGGATGGGAAGGCAAAAACATTCAGTACTTC.

This clonotype has ten or more counts. This sequence joins TRBV28 and TRBJ2-7; D not resolved. CDR3 length: 12 amino acids. The germline CDR1 and CDR2 sequences are MDHEN and SYDVKM. V lost 10 bases to trimming and J lost 4 bases, with 14 bases between them. Written as DNA, the CDR3 is TGTGCCACCCTCGGCGACGGGTACGAGCAGTACTTC. Amino acids: CATLGDGYEQYF.

A few counts support this clonotype. J is TRBJ1-1 and V is TRBV6-1; D gene uncertain. CDR1 MNHNS and CDR2 SASEGT come from the germline V gene. V was shortened by 6 bases and J by 0 bases, with 14 bases between the two germline ends. The CDR3 length is 15 residues. CDR3: CASSPWGAMNTEAFF. The DNA for the CDR3 is TGTGCCAGCAGCCCTTGGGGAGCCATGAACACTGAAGCTTTCTTT.

The gene calls are TRBV9 and TRBJ1-3; no clear D gene. Per the germline V gene, CDR1 is SGDLS and CDR2 is YYNGEE. Trimming took off 1 base at V and 4 bases at J, with 12 bases between the two ends. The CDR3 runs 15 residues. The CDR3 loop reads CASSVSTLPGNTIYF. The CDR3 coding sequence is TGTGCCAGCAGCGTATCTACCCTTCCGGGAAACACCATATATTTT.

The V gene is TRBV30, the J gene TRBJ1-1; D call uncertain. The CDR3 spans 15 residues. CDR1 GTSNPN and CDR2 SVGIG come from the germline V gene (reference sequence). Trimming took off 4 bases at V and 0 bases at J, with 15 bases between the two ends. The CDR3 region is CAWIPRGGLNTEAFF. Written as DNA, the CDR3 is TGTGCCTGGATTCCACGGGGAGGTCTGAACACTGAAGCTTTCTTT.

The DNA of the CDR3 is TGTGCCAGCAGCACCGGGACTAGCGGGAGAGAGACCCAGTACTTC. It specifies CASSTGTSGRETQYF. The chain is built from TRBV28 and TRBJ2-5, with 14 bases identical to TRBD2. V shed 6 bases, J shed 4 bases, and the junction held 4 bases outside the gene matches. The CDR3 runs to 15 residues. Germline assignment: CDR1 MDHEN and CDR2 SYDVKM.

Ten or more counts support this clonotype. The chain joins TRBV15 to TRBJ1-1; D remains ambiguous. The germline V and J ends were trimmed by 1 base and 2 bases, with 5 bases remaining between them. This CDR3 has 13 amino acids. Germline CDR1 LNHNV, CDR2 YYDKDF (reference sequence). As DNA, the CDR3 is TGTGCCACCAGCAGAGGGGTTAACACTGAAGCTTTCTTT. Translation gives CATSRGVNTEAFF.

A few counts support this clonotype. The gene calls are TRBV30 and TRBJ1-3; no clear D gene. V gave up 5 bases and J gave up 4 bases, with 12 bases separating them. CDR1 GTSNPN and CDR2 SVGIG come from the germline V gene (reference sequence). The length of the CDR3 is 13 residues. The CDR3 spells CAWAEDFGNTIYF. The CDR3 nucleotides read TGTGCCTGGGCGGAGGACTTCGGAAACACCATATATTTT.

The sample holds many counts of this clonotype. The chain couples TRBV12-3 or TRBV12-4 to TRBJ1-1; D possibly corresponds to TRBD1 (5 bases). Trimming left V 0 bases short and J 5 bases short, with 10 bases between. CDR3 length equals 14 residues. The DNA of the CDR3 is TGTGCCAGCAGTTTAGCGCTGAGGGGAACTGAAGCTTTCTTT. Its translation is CASSLALRGTEAFF.

A few counts support this clonotype. V gene TRBV19 combines with J gene TRBJ2-7; D gene uncertain. Looked up from germline, CDR1 is LNHDA and CDR2 is SQIVND (reference sequence). V shed 7 bases and J shed 0 bases, with 13 bases lying between them. The length of the CDR3 is 14 residues. The CDR3 loop is CASTGAPNSYEQYF. CDR3 nucleotides: TGTGCCAGTACAGGTGCTCCAAACTCCTACGAGCAGTACTTC.